This TCR beta chain was documented in a study of shared clonotypes between healthy human individuals. Notes on the study in general: In having few donors, the study represented limited genetic and exposure-history diversity. Investigators expected sequencing depth to affect clonotype sharing among donors.

With regard to this clone: Its antigen is currently unknown.

Several immunoSEQ 96-well plates shared each subset's DNA, each plate a replicate. Profiling relied on immunoSEQ multiplex PCR, and the TCRdb table lists in-frame clones only, not all of them. This sample yields 2.5 million or so clones, of which more than 90% are seen a single time; under 0.15% belongs to the top ten. Germline assignment: CDR1 SEHNR and CDR2 FQNEAQ (reference sequence). This CDR3 spans 15 amino acids. J lost 4 bases, V lost 5 bases, and 10 bases had no gene match. The receptor comes from a man aged 18 to 29 in good health. J is TRBJ1-1 and V is TRBV7-9; 7 bases agree with TRBD1. Sequenced: naive CD4+ T cells sorted from blood. Noted subset: CD45RA+ positively selected. The CDR3 DNA follows: TGTGCCAGCAGCGCCCGACAGGGAGGGAGCACTGAAGCTTTCTTT. Translation: CASSARQGGSTEAFF.